One and the same sample provided the 28 T cell receptor beta chains below, sequenced in a study of blood T cells in healthy people across ages (dated by TCRdb to about 2015). Receptor amplification or capture employed 5' RACE. The run used an Illumina HiSeq 2500. A second PCR of 7 to 11 cycles was run with a J-beta primer mix and a sample-barcoded 5' primer. The public reads were quality trimmed at Q25 with fastp and then assembled into clones with MiXCR by TCRdb, keeping productive beta chains. CDR3 protein duplicates are merged, each entry listing the most common genes and DNA. This sample gives some 780,000 distinct CDR3 sequences in total; around three fifths of them show up just once. More than 25% of the sample is held by the ten biggest clonotypes. Sequenced material: blood. These receptors all come from a man between 35 and 55 years old in good health.

The rearrangement uses TRBV6-1 and TRBJ2-5; 7 bases align to TRBD1. The end of the DNA aligns better with TRBJ2-7, so the J call may be wrong. There are 13 residues in the CDR3. Germline V CDR1 and CDR2: MNHNS, SASEGT. CDR3 coding DNA: TGTGCCAGCAATCCGTCAGGGGGTCACGAGCAGTACTTC. The encoded protein is CASNPSGGHEQYF.

The chain carries TRBV6-5 and TRBJ2-1; possible D gene TRBD1, 7 bases. The end of the DNA is better explained by TRBJ2-7, so the J call may be wrong. CDR1 and CDR2 from the germline V gene are MNHEY and SVGAGI. This CDR3 is built from 16 residues. In nucleotides, the CDR3 is TGTGCCAGCAGTTTGGGACTCCAGGGGGGATACAATGAGCAGTACTTC. This gives the protein CASSLGLQGGYNEQYF.

The CDR3 region has the DNA TGTGCCAGCAGCTTGGGTCTCCCGAGGACCTACGAGCAGTACTTC. The encoded protein is CASSLGLPRTYEQYF. The J gene is TRBJ2-7, the V gene TRBV5-5; D unresolved. CDR3 length: 15 residues. Germline V CDR1 and CDR2: SGHKS, YYEKEE (reference sequence). The V end was cut by 0 bases, the J end by 2 bases, with 12 bases between.

This clonotype has more than one count but fewer than ten. The V and J genes are TRBV5-1 and TRBJ2-1; the D is unclear. V lost 2 bases to trimming and J lost 5 bases, with 14 bases between them. CDR1 and CDR2 (germline): SGHRS, YFSETQ. This CDR3 region has 15 residues. This CDR3 is CASSLDTGANNEQFF. Written as DNA, the CDR3 is TGCGCCAGCAGCTTAGACACTGGTGCTAACAATGAGCAGTTCTTC.

Worth noting for this clonotype: At one end the junction does not follow the germline gene, possibly because of a read error. CDR3 nucleotide sequence: TGTGCCAGCAGTTACTCCCTGGACACTCAAGCTTTCTTT. Translation: CASSYSLDTQAFF. The chain carries TRBV6-6 and TRBJ1-1; perhaps TRBD1 as D (5 bases). Germline CDR1 reads MNHNY; CDR2 reads SVGAGI (reference sequence). The CDR3 is made up of 13 amino acids.

The chain is built from TRBV28 and TRBJ1-1, with unresolved D. In germline, CDR1 is MDHEN, CDR2 SYDVKM. The CDR3 is 13 amino acids. The V and J ends lost 3 bases and 7 bases respectively, with 12 bases between them. The CDR3 spells CASSFRGWSEAFF. CDR3 sequence (DNA): TGTGCCAGCAGTTTTCGAGGGTGGAGTGAAGCTTTCTTT.

This clonotype was counted a few times. This chain uses TRBV7-2 with TRBJ2-5; D is unresolved. Germline CDR1 and CDR2: SGHTA and FQGNSA. V was shortened by 1 base and J by 5 bases, with 11 bases between the two germline ends. The CDR3 runs to 14 residues. For the CDR3, the DNA is TGTGCCAGCAGCTTAGGGGCAGTCCGGGAGACCCAGTACTTC. This encodes CASSLGAVRETQYF.

The table lists this clonotype with a few counts. The CDR3 sequence: CASSQRMTGEGNQPQHF. As DNA, the CDR3 is TGTGCCAGCAGCCAAAGAATGACCGGGGAGGGCAATCAGCCCCAGCATTTT. The V call is TRBV3-1, the J call TRBJ1-5; D is uncertain. V dropped 2 bases and J dropped 2 bases, with 16 bases sitting between them. Germline CDR1 reads LGHDT; CDR2 reads YNNKEL (reference sequence). The CDR3 is 17 amino acids.

This clonotype appeared a few times. The J gene is TRBJ2-1, the V gene TRBV7-9; possible D gene TRBD2, 6 bases. The CDR3 totals 17 residues. The V and J ends lost 5 bases and 3 bases respectively, with 20 bases between them. Germline CDR1 SEHNR, CDR2 FQNEAQ (reference sequence). DNA for the CDR3: TGTGCCAGCAGCCCCTCCCCCACCGGGACTCACTACAATGAGCAGTTCTTC. This translates into CASSPSPTGTHYNEQFF.

This clonotype was seen a handful of times. The V gene is TRBV2, the J gene TRBJ2-5; 9 nucleotides match TRBD1. Looked up from germline, CDR1 is SNHLY and CDR2 is FYNNEI. The V gene end was trimmed by 7 bases and the J gene end by 2 bases; junction bases not matched to a gene: 20. The CDR3 totals 19 residues. The CDR3, as DNA: TGTGCCAGCACCCCATATTCCCTCTGGGACAGGGCCCGTCAAGAGACCCAGTACTTC. As protein: CASTPYSLWDRARQETQYF.

Note on this clonotype: Compared with germline, one end of the junction differs, possibly owing to a read error. The chain carries TRBV15 and TRBJ2-4; D ambiguous. The CDR3 has 17 residues. In germline, CDR1 is LNHNV, CDR2 YYDKDF (reference sequence). CDR3: CATRREVTRLAKNIQYF. DNA of the CDR3: TGTGCCACCCGCAGAGAAGTGACCCGACTAGCCAAAAACATTCAGTACTTC. The whole variable domain, filled in from reference TRBV15 and TRBJ2-4, reads DAMVIQNPRYQVTQFGKPVTLSCSQTLNHNVMYWYQQKSSQAPKLLFHYYDKDFNNEADTPDNFQSRRPNTSFCFLDIRSPGLGDTAMYLCATRREVTRLAKNIQYFGAGTRLSVL.

The chain employs TRBV6-1 and TRBJ2-7, with TRBD1 matching over 8 bases. Germline V gene lookup returns CDR1 MNHNS and CDR2 SASEGT. This CDR3 has 14 amino acids. J was trimmed by 6 bases and V by 6 bases; bases with no gene match: 10. The CDR3 region is CASSLDRVVSEQYF. DNA for the CDR3: TGTGCCAGCAGCCTGGACAGGGTGGTAAGCGAGCAGTACTTC.

This clonotype was observed a few times. J is TRBJ1-2 and V is TRBV5-1; 7 bases are shared with TRBD1. This CDR3 has 16 amino acids. J lost 0 bases, V lost 0 bases, and 5 bases had no gene match. From germline, CDR1 is SGHRS and CDR2 YFSETQ. The CDR3 DNA is TGCGCCAGCAGCTTGGGATCCGGGACAGCTAACTATGGCTACACCTTC. This codes for CASSLGSGTANYGYTF.

The CDR3 loop is CASSAASTGSYEQYF. In nucleotides, the CDR3 is TGTGCCAGCAGCGCCGCCTCGACAGGTTCCTACGAGCAGTACTTC. The chain is built from TRBV5-4 and TRBJ2-7, with TRBD1 as a possible D gene (6 bases). CDR1 and CDR2 from the germline V gene are SGHNT and YYREEE (reference sequence). The V and J ends lost 4 bases and 1 base respectively, with 15 bases between them. This CDR3 has 15 residues.

The gene calls are TRBV29-1 and TRBJ1-1; TRBD1 might be the D (5 bases). The length of the CDR3 is 12 residues. Germline assignment: CDR1 SQVTM and CDR2 ANQGSEA. V shed 7 bases and J shed 3 bases, with 12 bases lying between them. The CDR3, as DNA: TGCAGCGGGAACAGGCTTGACACTGAAGCTTTCTTT. Translation gives CSGNRLDTEAFF.

The CDR3 region is CASSQEAGASTGELFF. The DNA for the CDR3 is TGTGCCAGCAGCCAAGAAGCCGGGGCCTCGACCGGGGAGCTGTTTTTT. The V gene is TRBV4-2, the J gene TRBJ2-2; D is perhaps TRBD1 or TRBD2 (5 bases each). The germline V gene has CDR1 LGHNA and CDR2 YNFKEQ. The CDR3 has 16 residues. The germline V and J ends were trimmed by 0 bases and 5 bases, with 13 bases remaining between them.

The chain recombines TRBV6-6 with TRBJ2-4, with 9 bases lining up with TRBD1. Germline loops: CDR1 MNHNY, CDR2 SVGAGI (reference sequence). The CDR3 is made up of 17 amino acids. With 7 bases clipped from V and 3 bases from J, the junction kept 13 bases outside the gene matches. CDR3 residues: CASNGDRAREDKNIQYF. CDR3 bases: TGTGCCAGCAATGGGGACAGGGCTAGGGAAGACAAAAACATTCAGTACTTC.

This chain uses TRBV29-1 with TRBJ2-5; TRBD1 agrees at 9 bases. V shed 8 bases and J 11 bases; nucleotides not matched to a gene: 15. The CDR3 is 13 amino acids. Germline V gives CDR1 SQVTM, CDR2 ANQGSEA. CDR3 nucleotide sequence: TGCAGCTCTCGAAGGGACAGGGCCAATGAGCAGTACTTC. As protein: CSSRRDRANEQYF.

This clonotype came up once. The chain is built from TRBV20-1 and TRBJ2-5; D remains unclear. Trimming took off 2 bases at V and 2 bases at J, with 9 bases between the two ends. Germline CDR1 and CDR2: DFQATT and SNEGSKA (reference sequence). This CDR3 comprises 13 residues. CDR3: CSARKIGQETQYF. The CDR3 DNA reads TGCAGTGCTAGAAAAATAGGGCAAGAGACCCAGTACTTC.

The V call is TRBV5-1, the J call TRBJ2-3; no reliable D call. This CDR3 is built from 15 residues. V was cut by 1 base and J by 2 bases, with 11 bases left in between. In germline, CDR1 is SGHRS, CDR2 YFSETQ. This chain's CDR3 is CASSLTAGDTDTQYF. CDR3 nucleotides: TGCGCCAGCAGCTTGACGGCAGGAGACACAGATACGCAGTATTTT.

In this sample, this clonotype turned up a few times. The rearrangement links TRBV25-1 to TRBJ1-5; 7 nucleotides align to TRBD1. In germline, CDR1 is MGHDK, CDR2 SYGVNS. The CDR3 runs to 13 residues. The junction had 3 bases not matched to a gene; V was cut back by 3 bases and J by 7 bases. CDR3 sequence reads: CASSETGRQPQHF. The CDR3 DNA is TGTGCCAGCAGTGAGACAGGGCGGCAGCCCCAGCATTTT.

V usage is TRBV7-2 and J usage is TRBJ2-3; D possibly uses TRBD1 or TRBD2 (5 bases each). The V and J ends lost 1 base and 6 bases respectively, with 14 bases between them. Germline lookup yields CDR1 SGHTA and CDR2 FQGNSA. This CDR3 contains 15 residues. CDR3 sequence (DNA): TGTGCCAGCAGCTTAGATATGAGGGGCGGGGATACGCAGTATTTT. Amino acids: CASSLDMRGGDTQYF. Filled out from reference TRBV7-2 and TRBJ2-3, the complete variable domain reads GAGVSQSPSNKVTEKGKDVELRCDPISGHTALYWYRQSLGQGLEFLIYFQGNSAPDKSGLPSDRFSAERTGGSVSTLTIQRTQQEDSAVYLCASSLDMRGGDTQYFGPGTRLTVL.

The chain employs TRBV11-3 and TRBJ2-6; possibly TRBD2 for D (6 bases). The CDR3 sequence is 17 residues long. Deletions cut 1 base from V and 1 base from J, with 11 bases between. Looked up from germline, CDR1 is SGHNT and CDR2 is YENEEA. The DNA of the CDR3 is TGTGCCAGCAGCTTAGGGAAAGGGACTTCTGGGGCCAACGTCCTGACTTTC. Its protein product is CASSLGKGTSGANVLTF.

This clonotype was counted a few times. This chain's CDR3 is CASTSIGFGGYNEQFF. CDR3 bases: TGTGCCAGCACATCCATTGGTTTCGGTGGATACAATGAGCAGTTCTTC. This rearrangement joins TRBV27 to TRBJ2-1; D call uncertain. The germline V and J ends were trimmed by 7 bases and 4 bases, with 20 bases remaining between them. From germline, CDR1 is MNHEY and CDR2 SMNVEV (reference sequence). CDR3 size: 16 residues.

The V and J genes are TRBV7-2 and TRBJ1-1; 8 nucleotides align to TRBD1. The germline CDR1 and CDR2 sequences are SGHTA and FQGNSA. Trimming cost V 2 bases and J 4 bases; bases outside gene matches: 6. The CDR3 is made up of 15 amino acids. The CDR3 coding sequence is TGTGCCAGCAGCTTACCCAGGGGGCCTAGCACTGAAGCTTTCTTT. Its protein is CASSLPRGPSTEAFF.

Note on this clonotype: This sequence may be a read error, since a much larger clone differs from it by one base. V and J are TRBV29-1 and TRBJ2-5; tentative D call: TRBD2 (5 bases). CDR1 SQVTM and CDR2 ANQGSEA come from the germline V gene. The CDR3 runs to 12 residues. The ends were cut back, 7 bases at V and 2 bases at J, with 11 bases in the middle. This chain's CDR3 is CSAGLEQETQYF. The CDR3 nucleotides are TGCAGCGCTGGACTCGAGCAAGAGACCCAGTACTTC.

The chain links TRBV12-3 or TRBV12-4 to TRBJ2-3; weak D call: TRBD1 (5 bases). The length of the CDR3 is 15 residues. V gave up 6 bases and J gave up 4 bases, with 17 bases separating them. CDR3 amino acids: CASSPLGVRADTQYF. In DNA, the CDR3 is TGTGCCAGCAGCCCTCTAGGGGTCAGGGCAGATACGCAGTATTTT.

This clonotype is a singleton in its sample. The genes are TRBV4-3 and TRBJ1-1, with D possibly TRBD1 on 6 matching bases. Per the germline V gene, CDR1 is LGHNA and CDR2 is YSLEER. Trimming shortened V by 4 bases and J by 2 bases, and 14 bases separated the two germline ends. The CDR3 length is 15 residues. This chain's CDR3 is CASSRGQGINTEAFF. In nucleotides, the CDR3 is TGCGCCAGCAGCCGAGGGCAGGGGATTAACACTGAAGCTTTCTTT.